This T cell receptor (beta chain) is from a study of T cells in Graves' hyperthyroidism and ophthalmopathy. The CDR3 regions of TCR beta were amplified from RNA transcripts. The HTBI primer set drove a first-round RT-PCR of the TCR CDR3. Using its own MiXCR run on the multiplex PCR reads, TCRdb lists one record per CDR3 protein. The table records hundreds of thousands of distinct CDR3 sequences, about 45% of them present only once. Looked up from germline, CDR1 is SNHLY and CDR2 is FYNNEI. Trimming took off 4 bases at V and 7 bases at J, with 13 bases between the two ends. The length of the CDR3 is 14 residues. Study-wide results and caveats: Appearing also in blood were most of the thyroid clonotypes expanded above 0.001.

There are many counts of this clonotype. Its target is not known. The TCR originated in an adult man with Graves' disease, either hyperthyroidism or ophthalmopathy (not recorded which). V usage is TRBV2 and J usage is TRBJ2-2; D is undetermined. The sequencing sample was made of peripheral blood or thyroid tissue (not recorded which). The CDR3 region is CASSVRQILGELFF. CDR3 coding DNA: TGTGCCAGCAGTGTAAGGCAAATCCTCGGGGAGCTGTTTTTT.